The 11 T cell receptor beta chains below all came from one sample that was sequenced in a study of T cell repertoires in cytomegalovirus infection. For these receptors, no antigen is known. TCRdb independently ran MiXCR on the reads; one entry per CDR3 protein. This table has about 480,000 distinct CDR3 sequences, around 30% appearing once. The sample here was cultured PBMCs, taken from culture after CMV antigen stimulation. The origin of the receptors is a human donor in good health (CMV status not recorded). Some clones in this sample may be carry-over from other donors' samples.

V gene TRBV20-1 combines with J gene TRBJ2-1; 12 bases line up with TRBD2. V was clipped by 5 bases and J by 7 bases; unmatched bases: 3. CDR1 and CDR2 from the germline V gene are DFQATT and SNEGSKA (reference sequence). The CDR3 is 13 amino acids. The CDR3 here is CSARTSGTNEQFF. In DNA form, the CDR3 reads TGCAGTGCTCGGACTAGCGGGACAAATGAGCAGTTCTTC.

A note on this clonotype: This could be a read error, since a much larger clone is one nucleotide away. This chain joins TRBV5-4 and TRBJ2-3, with D possibly matching TRBD2 (6 bases). CDR3 length: 18 amino acids. Germline CDR1 SGHNT, CDR2 YYREEE (reference sequence). CDR3 nucleotide sequence: TGTGCCAGCACCCCCGACAGTAGCGGCCCTAGGGGCACAGATACGCTGTATTTT. Protein: CASTPDSSGPRGTDTLYF.

Ten or more counts support this clonotype. The CDR3 is CASSFKRNTEAFF. The CDR3 DNA reads TGTGCCAGCAGCTTTAAGCGGAACACTGAAGCTTTCTTT. The V gene is TRBV7-2, the J gene TRBJ1-1, with D unclear. Per the germline V gene, CDR1 is SGHTA and CDR2 is FQGNSA. This CDR3 has 13 residues. Deletions cut 3 bases from V and 1 base from J, with 6 bases between. Full variable domain (missing parts from reference TRBV7-2 and TRBJ1-1): GAGVSQSPSNKVTEKGKDVELRCDPISGHTALYWYRQSLGQGLEFLIYFQGNSAPDKSGLPSDRFSAERTGGSVSTLTIQRTQQEDSAVYLCASSFKRNTEAFFGQGTRLTVV.

V usage is TRBV12-3 or TRBV12-4 and J usage is TRBJ2-1; 11 positions agree with TRBD2. With 7 bases clipped from V and 5 bases from J, the junction kept 7 bases outside the gene matches. The CDR3 loop spans 15 amino acids. The CDR3 loop is CASTSGTSGNNEQFF. The CDR3 DNA is TGTGCCAGCACCTCCGGGACTAGCGGAAACAATGAGCAGTTCTTC.

The chain employs TRBV7-9 and TRBJ2-1; 12 bases match TRBD2. Looked up from germline, CDR1 is SEHNR and CDR2 is FQNEAQ (reference sequence). The CDR3 sequence is 15 residues long. After removal of 7 bases from V and 7 bases from J, the junction contained 8 bases not matched to a gene. The CDR3 DNA is TGTGCCAGCACCCTGACTAGCGGGAGTATGAATGAGCAGTTCTTC. Protein sequence: CASTLTSGSMNEQFF.

J is TRBJ2-3 and V is TRBV30; D gene ambiguous. The CDR3 is 12 amino acids. The ends were cut back, 8 bases at V and 0 bases at J, with 9 bases in the middle. The germline V gene encodes CDR1 GTSNPN and CDR2 SVGIG (reference sequence). The DNA of the CDR3 is TGTGCCAGAGACGGTAGCACAGATACGCAGTATTTT. It is translated as CARDGSTDTQYF.

J is TRBJ2-1 and V is TRBV6-1; TRBD2 aligns across 11 bases. The CDR3 covers 12 residues. Germline V lookup: CDR1 MNHNS, CDR2 SASEGT. After removal of 11 bases from V and 9 bases from J, the junction contained 6 bases not matched to a gene. CDR3 sequence (DNA): TGTGCCTCCCGACTAGCGGGACTTGAGCAGTTCTTC. Translated: CASRLAGLEQFF.

This sequence joins TRBV4-1 and TRBJ2-1; 8 positions match TRBD2. This CDR3 region has 16 residues. Trimming removed 2 bases from V and 5 bases from J; junction bases left unmatched: 8. Per germline, CDR1 MGHRA and CDR2 YSYEKL. The CDR3 sequence: CASSQSQGGGNNEQFF. Written as DNA, the CDR3 is TGCGCCAGCAGCCAATCCCAAGGCGGGGGGAACAATGAGCAGTTCTTC.

About this clonotype: Mismatch with germline at one junction end may stem from a read error. The chain carries TRBV7-2 and TRBJ1-1; a possible D gene is TRBD1 (6 bases). Germline assignment: CDR1 SGHTA and CDR2 FQGNSA. The CDR3 is made up of 14 amino acids. DNA of the CDR3: TGTGGCAGCAGCTTAGTGGACAGATACACTGAAGCTTTCTTT. Its protein is CGSSLVDRYTEAFF.

The chain has TRBV25-1 and TRBJ1-1, with 8 bases aligning to TRBD1. Germline CDR1 is MGHDK and CDR2 is SYGVNS. Germline trimming cut 7 bases from V and 4 bases from J; bases unmatched to any gene: 8. The CDR3 has 14 amino acids. CDR3 nucleotide sequence: TGTGCCAGCACCAGGCAGGGGGCACGCACTGAAGCTTTCTTT. Protein sequence: CASTRQGARTEAFF.

This clonotype was picked up many times. CDR3 amino acids: CATSREREPDTQYF. In DNA, the CDR3 is TGTGCCACCAGCAGAGAGCGGGAGCCAGATACGCAGTATTTT. This chain connects TRBV15 to TRBJ2-3; 7 bases match TRBD2. The CDR3 consists of 14 residues. The germline V gene has CDR1 LNHNV and CDR2 YYDKDF (reference sequence). Trimming at V came to 0 bases and at J to 4 bases, leaving 1 base not matched to a gene.